The 17 T cell receptor beta chains presented below share a single source sample, sequenced in a study of cytomegalovirus exposure and HLA in healthy donors. PCR employed 60 Vbeta and 13 Jbeta primers. The table came from immunoSEQ multiplex PCR; TCRdb's copy has only in-frame clones and leaves some out. This sample has roughly 100,000 clones, with about 80% found just once. Sequenced material: PBMCs. These receptors were obtained from a man in his thirties or forties in good health and CMV-seronegative.

In this sample, this clone turned up a few times. The rearrangement uses TRBV10-2 and TRBJ2-1; a weak D match, TRBD2 (5 bases). Trimming took off 7 bases at V and 4 bases at J, with 11 bases between the two ends. This CDR3 is built from 13 residues. Per germline, CDR1 WSHSY and CDR2 SAAADI. CDR3 sequence: CASTTGSYNEQFF. CDR3 DNA sequence: TGCGCCAGCACCACGGGGTCATACAATGAGCAGTTCTTC.

CDR3 residues: CSVFGTGSLTGTDTQYF. In DNA form, the CDR3 reads TGCAGCGTTTTTGGGACAGGCTCCCTTACCGGCACAGATACGCAGTATTTT. V gene TRBV29-1 combines with J gene TRBJ2-3; 8 positions agree with TRBD1. The ends lost 5 bases at V and 1 base at J; junction bases unmatched: 14. The length of the CDR3 is 17 residues. Germline V CDR1 and CDR2: SQVTM, ANQGSEA.

The chain has TRBV7-2 and TRBJ2-5, with 7 bases that match TRBD2. The germline CDR1 and CDR2 sequences are SGHTA and FQGNSA. V lost 1 base to trimming and J lost 6 bases; unmatched junction nucleotides: 11. The CDR3 is made up of 16 amino acids. The CDR3 reads CASSLDPRGGRKTQYF. The CDR3 DNA is TGTGCCAGCAGCTTAGATCCTCGCGGGGGACGGAAGACCCAGTACTTC.

Note on this clone: At one end, the junction sequence differs from germline, possibly due to a read error. The same CDR3 can be traced to other DNA sequences in this sample. The chain is built from TRBV6-5 and TRBJ2-2, with TRBD1 matching 11 bases. The CDR3 has 16 residues. Germline CDR1 and CDR2: MNHEY and SVGAGI. The CDR3 nucleotides read TGTGCCAGCAGTTCCCCCGGGACAGGGGGTACCGGGGAACTGTTTTTT. Its protein product is CASSSPGTGGTGELFF.

V usage is TRBV5-4 and J usage is TRBJ1-2; D is perhaps TRBD1 (6 bases). The V gene lost 4 bases and the J gene lost 3 bases, with 10 bases spanning the gap. Germline CDR1 SGHNT, CDR2 YYREEE (reference sequence). There are 13 residues in the CDR3. The CDR3 here is CASSPDSYYGYTF. Here the CDR3 DNA reads TGTGCCAGCAGCCCGGACAGCTACTATGGCTACACCTTC.

The rearrangement uses TRBV29-1 and TRBJ2-7; 11 bases agree with TRBD1. Germline V gene lookup returns CDR1 SQVTM and CDR2 ANQGSEA. The CDR3 is 13 residues long. V lost 7 bases to trimming and J lost 2 bases; unmatched junction nucleotides: 4. CDR3 amino acids: CSAAGQGAYEQYF. DNA of the CDR3: TGCAGCGCAGCGGGACAGGGGGCCTACGAGCAGTACTTC.

The V gene is TRBV15, the J gene TRBJ2-5; possibly TRBD1 for D (6 bases). Germline CDR1 reads LNHNV; CDR2 reads YYDKDF (reference sequence). The V and J ends lost 0 bases and 2 bases respectively, with 10 bases between them. This CDR3 comprises 15 residues. The CDR3 DNA follows: TGTGCCACCAGCAGAGACCCAGGGGTTCAAGAGACCCAGTACTTC. Protein product: CATSRDPGVQETQYF.

The gene calls are TRBV30 and TRBJ1-2, with D possibly TRBD1 on 5 matching bases. The germline V and J ends were trimmed by 5 bases and 4 bases, with 11 bases remaining between them. This CDR3 has 12 residues. The germline gives CDR1 GTSNPN, CDR2 SVGIG (reference sequence). The CDR3 bases are TGTGCCTGGTGGGGCTGGAGCTATGGCTACACCTTC. Protein sequence: CAWWGWSYGYTF.

The chain has TRBV5-1 and TRBJ1-3; D is ambiguous. This CDR3 is 15 amino acids long. V lost 0 bases to trimming and J lost 1 base, with 8 bases between them. Germline V gene lookup returns CDR1 SGHRS and CDR2 YFSETQ. The CDR3 sequence is CASSLASGSGNTIYF. The CDR3 nucleotides are TGCGCCAGCAGCTTGGCCTCCGGGTCTGGAAACACCATATATTTT. The full variable domain, completed using reference TRBV5-1 and TRBJ1-3, is KAGVTQTPRYLIKTRGQQVTLSCSPISGHRSVSWYQQTPGQGLQFLFEYFSETQRNKGNFPGRFSGRQFSNSRSEMNVSTLELGDSALYLCASSLASGSGNTIYFGEGSWLTVV.

This chain uses TRBV6-6 with TRBJ2-7, with TRBD2 matching 9 bases. CDR3 length: 15 amino acids. V was clipped by 6 bases and J by 2 bases; unmatched bases: 8. In germline, CDR1 is MNHNY, CDR2 SVGAGI (reference sequence). Here the CDR3 reads CASRTGTSGPYEQYF. CDR3 in DNA: TGTGCCAGCAGAACCGGTACTAGCGGGCCCTACGAGCAGTACTTC.

This clone was counted only a few times. The genes are TRBV5-4 and TRBJ2-1, with D unresolved. Germline assignment: CDR1 SGHNT and CDR2 YYREEE (reference sequence). V was clipped by 6 bases and J by 3 bases, with 13 bases between them. This CDR3 comprises 14 residues. CDR3 sequence (DNA): TGTGCCAGCACTAGGTCCTTTAACTACAATGAGCAGTTCTTC. As protein: CASTRSFNYNEQFF.

V gene TRBV4-1 combines with J gene TRBJ2-7; D possibly corresponds to TRBD2 (5 bases). Germline CDR1 and CDR2: MGHRA and YSYEKL. CDR3 length: 12 amino acids. Between the trimmed V and J ends, which lost 4 bases and 4 bases, there was a span of 8 bases. CDR3 protein: CASSPGGYEQYF. The CDR3 region has the DNA TGCGCCAGCAGCCCAGGCGGGTACGAGCAGTACTTC.

The rearrangement links TRBV29-1 to TRBJ1-1, with D unclear. The CDR3 runs 16 residues. The germline gives CDR1 SQVTM, CDR2 ANQGSEA. Deletions cut 6 bases from V and 3 bases from J, with 23 bases between. The CDR3 sequence: CSVDRAMGRSDTEAFF. The CDR3 DNA reads as TGCAGCGTCGATAGAGCCATGGGCAGGTCGGACACTGAAGCTTTCTTT.

The gene calls are TRBV25-1 and TRBJ1-2, with D unclear. CDR3 length equals 13 residues. Germline CDR1 MGHDK, CDR2 SYGVNS. The V end lost 2 bases, the J end lost 5 bases, and 9 bases lay between the germline ends. The CDR3 DNA reads as TGTGCCAGCAGTGAAGCTCTGCAGTATGGCTACACCTTC. Its translation: CASSEALQYGYTF.

The chain couples TRBV6-6 to TRBJ2-3, with TRBD2 identical over 12 bases. The CDR3 is made up of 16 amino acids. Germline trimming cut 5 bases from V and 3 bases from J; bases unmatched to any gene: 6. Germline V gene sequence: CDR1 MNHNY, CDR2 SVGAGI (reference sequence). The CDR3 loop reads CASSQPSGRETDTQYF. The CDR3 DNA reads as TGTGCCAGCAGTCAACCTAGCGGGAGGGAAACAGATACGCAGTATTTT.

This chain links TRBV28 with TRBJ1-5; 9 bases are shared with TRBD1. The CDR3 spans 14 residues. The germline gives CDR1 MDHEN, CDR2 SYDVKM. The J segment lost 6 bases and the V segment lost 7 bases, leaving 7 bases of the junction unmatched. CDR3 protein: CASILQGAGQPQHF. In nucleotides, the CDR3 is TGTGCCAGCATTCTACAGGGGGCGGGTCAGCCCCAGCATTTT.

This clone was seen just once. The chain carries TRBV29-1 and TRBJ2-1; 9 nucleotides match TRBD1. Germline-derived CDR1 and CDR2 are SQVTM and ANQGSEA. Trimming removed 4 bases from V and 6 bases from J; junction bases left unmatched: 10. CDR3 size: 15 residues. The CDR3, as DNA: TGCAGCGTTGGGACAGGGGTGGAGAGGGGCAATGAGCAGTTCTTC. Residues: CSVGTGVERGNEQFF.